This note documents a single TCR beta chain sequence. This clone was found once. The target of this receptor is not known. No much larger clone is present one base from it, and per-base qualities are unavailable. The sample comes from a study of T cells in tuberculosis (dated 2018 in TCRdb). Regarding the study in general: To characterize T cells specific for the mycobacterial lipid antigen glucose monomycolate (GMM), the study used CD1B tetramers together with high-throughput TCR immunosequencing. PBMC from active tuberculosis patients were archived either before standard anti-tuberculosis treatment began or within 7 days of the start of that treatment. In a South African clinical cohort, IGRA-negative adolescents, IGRA-positive adolescents with latent tuberculosis and adults with active tuberculosis were compared, with more than 8 people in each group.

The immunoSEQ multiplex PCR assay was used to generate TCR libraries, with TCR-beta and/or TCR-alpha/delta assays applied to each sample. The amplified TCR libraries were sequenced on the Illumina high-throughput platform. Per the original workflow: Clustering and dimensionality reduction relied on pairwise TCRdist distances among GMM-specific receptors from T cells that were either sorted ex vivo or expanded in vitro. Each clinical repertoire was assigned a mean NN-distance score, defined as the average TCRdist to the nearest 10% of tetramer-positive reference sequences. GEM TCR motif frequency was computed as the fraction of unique TCRs matching known GEM sequences by V/J usage and CDR3 length. Active tuberculosis was classified by linear discriminant analysis with leave-one-out cross-validation, implemented in scikit-learn. The table was pulled from immuneACCESS by TCRdb, which kept in-frame rearrangements only. Such tables lose some clones; where checked, under half of the loss comes from unresolved V genes, and the rest has no known cause. From that table come the V and J calls and clone size; the DNA was used to work out D and trimming. The sample profile shows about 49,000 clones; nearly 95% of them were found once. The ten biggest clones cover more than 1.3% of the sample.

The sample's time point, from its label and the paper: new active TB diagnosis, blood taken before or within 7 days of starting treatment. The patients with active tuberculosis were newly diagnosed, HIV-seronegative South African adults aged 18 years or older. Confirmation of active tuberculosis was based on positive sputum smear microscopy and/or a positive M. tuberculosis culture. Unsorted cryopreserved PBMC were immunosequenced, covering on average approximately 100,000 T cells per clinical donor. On the study overall, not on this receptor specifically: Compared with IGRA-negative controls, TCR-alpha repertoires from active tuberculosis had smaller mean NN-distances to GMM-specific TCRs, which suggests clonal expansion of these TCRs. A classifier using the diverse GMM-specific repertoire reached roughly 89% accuracy (AUROC approximately 0.91), compared with 60% to 75% accuracy using GEM motif frequencies. The smaller NN-distances in active tuberculosis patients were driven in part by shorter CDR3-alpha lengths, while the difference seen for TCR-beta was not statistically significant. Which clinical samples got chosen depended on the availability of cryopreserved specimens, and the active tuberculosis cases were adults, whereas the controls were adolescents.

The TCR was taken from an adult with tuberculosis. The sample here was PBMCs, taken at tuberculosis diagnosis.

CDR3 reads: CASSFPSTDTQYF. The DNA sequence is as follows: TGTGCCAGCAGTTTTCCTAGCACAGATACGCAGTATTTT. This sequence uses TRBV28 and TRBJ2-3, with no reliable assignment of the D segment. CDR1 and CDR2 are drawn from the germline V gene: MDHEN, SYDVKM. Trimming removed 3 bases from V and 0 bases from J, leaving 4 bases between the germline ends. Including cysteine and phenylalanine, the CDR3 has 13 amino acids. Only CDR3 DNA is held: 39 bases, read in frame from base 1.